This T cell receptor beta chain was retrieved from a study of spatial heterogeneity in lung cancer. This clonotype was counted at least ten times. Carried by each TCR cDNA molecule was a unique molecular identifier. TCRdb re-derived calls from the 5' RACE reads in MiXCR, one entry per CDR3 protein. The sample includes roughly 72,000 distinct CDR3 sequences, 7.5% to 10% seen only once; the top ten take 1.5% to 2%. Time point described: blood at routine non-recurrence follow-up after resection. Unsorted tumor, nontumor lung tissue or cryopreserved PBMC supplied the whole RNA. Sequences were derived from PBMCs, sampled at follow-up. This receptor was taken from a female donor with early-stage non-small cell lung cancer.

CDR3 DNA: TGCAGCGTTGACCTCCGTTACGGGAGTGATTCATCATACGAGCAGTACTTC. The encoded protein is CSVDLRYGSDSSYEQYF. The chain recombines TRBV29-1 with TRBJ2-7; D is perhaps TRBD2 (6 bases). Trimming took 3 bases from V and 4 from J, leaving 25 bases between them. Germline V gene sequence: CDR1 SQVTM, CDR2 ANQGSEA. CDR3 length: 17 amino acids.